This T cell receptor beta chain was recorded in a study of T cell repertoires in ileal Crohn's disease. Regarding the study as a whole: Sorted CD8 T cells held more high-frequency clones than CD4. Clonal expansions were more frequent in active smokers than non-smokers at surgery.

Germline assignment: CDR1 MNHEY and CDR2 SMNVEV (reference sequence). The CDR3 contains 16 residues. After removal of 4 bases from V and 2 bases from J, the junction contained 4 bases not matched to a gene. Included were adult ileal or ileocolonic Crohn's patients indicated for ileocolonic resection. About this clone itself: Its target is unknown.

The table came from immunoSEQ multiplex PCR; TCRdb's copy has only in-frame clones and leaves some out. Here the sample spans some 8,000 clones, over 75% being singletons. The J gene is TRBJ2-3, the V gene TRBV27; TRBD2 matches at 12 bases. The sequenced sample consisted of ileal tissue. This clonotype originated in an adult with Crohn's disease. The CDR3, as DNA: TGTGCCAGCAGTTCGAGGACTAGCGGGGTCACAGATACGCAGTATTTT. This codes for CASSSRTSGVTDTQYF.